This passage covers 5 T cell receptor beta chains from one sample sequenced in a study of blood T cell repertoires in COVID-19. The data were produced by immunoSEQ multiplex PCR, yet TCRdb's version contains in-frame clones alone and is incomplete. The table has approximately 360,000 clones, around 90% seen once. The specimen was peripheral blood. The origin of the receptors is a young man with active or convalescent COVID-19.

This chain uses TRBV6-5 with TRBJ2-7; TRBD2 aligns across 9 bases. CDR3 size: 15 residues. Looked up from germline, CDR1 is MNHEY and CDR2 is SVGAGI. Trimming removed 6 bases from V and 7 bases from J; junction bases left unmatched: 13. CDR3 coding DNA: TGTGCCAGCAGAATACCGGGACTAGCCGCGGGGGAGCAGTACTTC. Translated: CASRIPGLAAGEQYF.

This chain links TRBV11-2 with TRBJ2-5, with 9 bases matching TRBD2. The CDR3 loop spans 17 amino acids. Germline lookup yields CDR1 SGHAT and CDR2 FQNNGV. V lost 0 bases and J lost 0; bases outside the gene matches: 5. CDR3 DNA sequence: TGTGCCAGCAGCTTAGATTTTCTAGCGGGGCACCAAGAGACCCAGTACTTC. It encodes CASSLDFLAGHQETQYF.

The V call is TRBV19, the J call TRBJ1-5; tentatively, D is TRBD1 (6 bases). Trimming removed 7 bases at V and 3 bases at J, with 10 bases between. CDR3 length: 13 amino acids. The germline CDR1 and CDR2 sequences are LNHDA and SQIVND (reference sequence). DNA for the CDR3: TGTGCCAGTACAAGGACAGACAATCAGCCCCAGCATTTT. This codes for CASTRTDNQPQHF.

The chain is built from TRBV28 and TRBJ1-1, with D possibly being TRBD1 (6 bases). Germline CDR1 MDHEN, CDR2 SYDVKM. This CDR3 comprises 13 residues. V was shortened by 8 bases and J by 5 bases, with 15 bases between the two germline ends. The CDR3 loop is CASRRQVWTEAFF. The DNA for the CDR3 is TGTGCCAGCCGCCGACAGGTTTGGACTGAAGCTTTCTTT.

As regards this clone: Other DNA sequences in the same sample also yield this CDR3. The chain recombines TRBV29-1 with TRBJ1-1, with D unclear. The CDR3 consists of 13 residues. Trimming took off 2 bases at V and 1 base at J, with 8 bases between the two ends. From germline, CDR1 is SQVTM and CDR2 ANQGSEA. The CDR3 region is CSVESGENTEAFF. CDR3 bases: TGCAGCGTTGAATCAGGTGAGAACACTGAAGCTTTCTTT. Based on the CDR3 plus reference TRBV29-1 and TRBJ1-1, the full variable domain is SAVISQKPSRDICQRGTSLTIQCQVDSQVTMMFWYRQQPGQSLTLIATANQGSEATYESGFVIDKFPISRPNLTFSTLTVSNMSPEDSSIYLCSVESGENTEAFFGQGTRLTVV.